One and the same sample provided the 24 T cell receptor beta chains below, sequenced in a study of PD-1 blockade in classical Hodgkin lymphoma. Described time point: cycle 4 day 1 (C4D1), after around six weeks of nivolumab. Brentuximab vedotin exposure varied, and every patient relapsed after autologous stem cell transplantation. This table comes from immunoSEQ multiplex PCR, and its TCRdb copy is limited to in-frame clones, with some not included. The sample contains 28,000 or so clones, approximately 68% of which appear only once. The material was peripheral blood mononuclear cells (PBMCs), obtained before the fourth cycle of nivolumab. The source is a human donor with classical Hodgkin lymphoma.

V and J are TRBV18 and TRBJ2-3; 8 bases align to TRBD2. Germline V gene lookup returns CDR1 KGHSH and CDR2 LQKENI. This CDR3 is 16 amino acids long. V shed 1 base and J 1 base; nucleotides not matched to a gene: 4. In nucleotides, the CDR3 is TGTGCCAGCTCACCACTGGGACTAGGGGGCACAGATACGCAGTATTTT. It is translated as CASSPLGLGGTDTQYF.

CDR3 coding DNA: TGTGCCAGCGGACAGACTAGCGGGGGGGTATACGAGCAGTACTTC. Protein: CASGQTSGGVYEQYF. The chain has TRBV28 and TRBJ2-7; TRBD2 matches at 14 bases. The germline V gene has CDR1 MDHEN and CDR2 SYDVKM. The CDR3 consists of 15 residues. The J segment lost 4 bases and the V segment lost 8 bases, leaving 7 bases of the junction unmatched.

V and J are TRBV7-2 and TRBJ1-2, with unresolved D. Germline assignment: CDR1 SGHTA and CDR2 FQGNSA. Trimming stripped 5 bases from V and 5 bases from J, with 9 bases between. The CDR3 extends over 12 amino acids. DNA for the CDR3: TGTGCCAGCAGCCCGGACGGGTATGGCTACACCTTC. It codes for CASSPDGYGYTF.

The chain is built from TRBV5-1 and TRBJ1-2; maybe TRBD1 (5 bases). V lost 3 bases to trimming and J lost 2 bases, with 11 bases between them. The CDR3 is 14 amino acids. Germline loops: CDR1 SGHRS, CDR2 YFSETQ. This chain's CDR3 is CASSSKQGNYGYTF. CDR3 nucleotide sequence: TGCGCCAGCAGCTCCAAGCAGGGAAACTATGGCTACACCTTC.

This clone has a single count. The CDR3 spells CASSLAQGTPTEAFF. The CDR3 bases are TGTGCCAGCAGTTTAGCCCAGGGCACACCCACTGAAGCTTTCTTT. This chain joins TRBV27 and TRBJ1-1; a possible D gene is TRBD1 (5 bases). V was pared by 2 bases and J by 4 bases, with 14 bases between. CDR3 length equals 15 residues. The V gene's germline CDR1 is MNHEY and CDR2 SMNVEV (reference sequence).

The V call is TRBV7-8, the J call TRBJ1-5; D gene uncertain. The ends were cut back, 5 bases at V and 7 bases at J, with 12 bases in the middle. The CDR3 is made up of 13 amino acids. From germline, CDR1 is SGHVS and CDR2 FQNEAQ. The CDR3 region has the DNA TGTGCCAGCAGCGGGGAACCCAGGCAGCCCCAGCATTTT. Translated: CASSGEPRQPQHF.

This chain uses TRBV18 with TRBJ1-4; 8 bases map to TRBD1. The CDR3 has 12 amino acids. From germline, CDR1 is KGHSH and CDR2 LQKENI. The junction had 0 bases not matched to a gene; V was cut back by 4 bases and J by 8 bases. CDR3: CASSRDREKLFF. The CDR3 bases are TGTGCCAGCTCACGGGACAGGGAAAAACTGTTTTTT.

This clone occurred once. This rearrangement joins TRBV2 to TRBJ2-7, with D unclear. The ends were cut back, 6 bases at V and 6 bases at J, with 12 bases in the middle. Germline values: CDR1 SNHLY, CDR2 FYNNEI. The CDR3 is 12 residues long. CDR3 sequence reads: CASSYSLGEQYF. The CDR3 bases are TGTGCCAGCAGCTATAGTCTCGGCGAGCAGTACTTC.

DNA of the CDR3: TGTGCCAGCTCACCGGGGACCCGGGGGAGCAATCAGCCCCAGCATTTT. As protein: CASSPGTRGSNQPQHF. This rearrangement joins TRBV18 to TRBJ1-5; TRBD1 is a possible D gene (5 bases). CDR3 length equals 16 residues. Germline-derived CDR1 and CDR2 are KGHSH and LQKENI. V was clipped by 3 bases and J by 1 base, with 13 bases between them.

The chain joins TRBV5-4 to TRBJ2-6; no clear D. From germline, CDR1 is SGHNT and CDR2 YYREEE (reference sequence). With 7 bases removed from V and 5 bases from J, the gap between germline ends came to 25 bases. The CDR3 covers 18 residues. Written as DNA, the CDR3 is TGTGCCAGCTACGATCACGTACCAGACCAAAGTCGGGCCAACGTCCTGACTTTC. Protein: CASYDHVPDQSRANVLTF.

The chain joins TRBV2 to TRBJ2-5; TRBD1 might be the D (7 bases). Trimming took off 10 bases at V and 1 base at J, with 13 bases between the two ends. The CDR3 is 13 residues long. The germline V gene has CDR1 SNHLY and CDR2 FYNNEI. The CDR3 is CATAGQLQETQYF. CDR3 in DNA: TGTGCCACCGCGGGACAGCTCCAAGAGACCCAGTACTTC.

The gene calls are TRBV7-8 and TRBJ2-4; 9 bases agree with TRBD2. V dropped 4 bases and J dropped 6; count of bases not matched to a gene: 7. Germline V gives CDR1 SGHVS, CDR2 FQNEAQ. The CDR3 loop spans 15 amino acids. DNA for the CDR3: TGTGCCAGCAGCTCTTATAGCGGGAGTGGAAACATTCAGTACTTC. It yields the protein CASSSYSGSGNIQYF.

V usage is TRBV18 and J usage is TRBJ2-4; D gene ambiguous. This CDR3 has 12 residues. Looked up from germline, CDR1 is KGHSH and CDR2 is LQKENI. Between the trimmed V and J ends, which lost 3 bases and 15 bases, there was a span of 15 bases. Here the CDR3 DNA reads TGTGCCAGCTCACCTAAAGCAGGCTTACCGTACTTC. It specifies CASSPKAGLPYF. Using reference TRBV18 and TRBJ2-4 for the parts outside the CDR3, the full variable domain is NAGVMQNPRHLVRRRGQEARLRCSPMKGHSHVYWYRQLPEEGLKFMVYLQKENIIDESGMPKERFSAEFPKEGPSILRIQQVVRGDSAAYFCASSPKAGLPYFGAGTRLSVL.

This chain connects TRBV15 to TRBJ1-3; no clear D. Germline CDR1 is LNHNV and CDR2 is YYDKDF (reference sequence). CDR3 length equals 16 residues. V lost 3 bases and J lost 0, with 12 bases in between. The CDR3 loop is CATSSGSTDSGNTIYF. CDR3 DNA: TGTGCCACCAGCAGTGGTTCCACAGACTCTGGAAACACCATATATTTT. Full variable domain (remainder filled in from reference TRBV15 and TRBJ1-3): DAMVIQNPRYQVTQFGKPVTLSCSQTLNHNVMYWYQQKSSQAPKLLFHYYDKDFNNEADTPDNFQSRRPNTSFCFLDIRSPGLGDTAMYLCATSSGSTDSGNTIYFGEGSWLTVV.

V usage is TRBV27 and J usage is TRBJ1-2; possibly TRBD1 for D (5 bases). This CDR3 has 14 residues. CDR1 and CDR2 (germline): MNHEY, SMNVEV (reference sequence). V lost 0 bases and J lost 5, with 10 bases in between. CDR3 in amino acids: CASSLSGDTYGYTF. The CDR3 DNA follows: TGTGCCAGCAGTTTATCGGGGGATACTTATGGCTACACCTTC.

This clone has only one observation. V usage is TRBV15 and J usage is TRBJ1-4; 8 bases line up with TRBD1. V trimming: 3 bases; J trimming: 8 bases; junction bases outside the gene matches: 8. Per germline, CDR1 LNHNV and CDR2 YYDKDF (reference sequence). CDR3 size: 15 residues. As DNA, the CDR3 is TGTGCCACCAGCAGTGCTGACAGGGGCGCCGAAAAACTGTTTTTT. Translated: CATSSADRGAEKLFF.

The V call is TRBV10-3, the J call TRBJ1-2, with no clear D. Germline-derived CDR1 and CDR2 are ENHRY and SYGVKD. CDR3 length: 15 amino acids. The V end lost 6 bases, the J end lost 2 bases, and 16 bases lay between the germline ends. The CDR3 DNA follows: TGTGCCATCAGCTCCGAGGACGCGGGGAACTATGGCTACACCTTC. Residues: CAISSEDAGNYGYTF.

The chain is built from TRBV11-3 and TRBJ2-1; 8 nucleotides agree with TRBD2. CDR3 size: 15 residues. The V segment lost 0 bases and the J segment 7 bases; nucleotides outside the gene matches: 5. Germline V gene sequence: CDR1 SGHNT, CDR2 YENEEA. CDR3 nucleotide sequence: TGTGCCAGCAGCTTAGACGGGGGACTAGAGAATGAGCAGTTCTTC. This encodes CASSLDGGLENEQFF.

The chain combines TRBV5-1 with TRBJ2-7; 7 positions match TRBD2. With V trimmed by 0 bases and J by 2 bases, 8 bases remained unmatched. The V gene's germline CDR1 is SGHRS and CDR2 YFSETQ. This CDR3 contains 16 residues. CDR3 residues: CASSLAERGGPYEQYF. The CDR3, as DNA: TGCGCCAGCAGCTTGGCCGAGCGGGGCGGGCCCTACGAGCAGTACTTC.

Remarks on this clone: This CDR3 is also generated by other DNA sequences in the sample. J is TRBJ1-2 and V is TRBV6-5; no clear D. The germline V gene has CDR1 MNHEY and CDR2 SVGAGI. This CDR3 comprises 14 residues. V lost 0 bases to trimming and J lost 2 bases, with 7 bases between them. CDR3 region: CASSYSAANYGYTF. The CDR3 DNA is TGTGCCAGCAGTTACTCAGCTGCGAACTATGGCTACACCTTC.

The V and J genes are TRBV19 and TRBJ2-1, with a weak D call TRBD2 (5 bases). The CDR3 sequence is 14 residues long. The V gene lost 5 bases and the J gene lost 10 bases, with 18 bases spanning the gap. Germline V CDR1 and CDR2: LNHDA, SQIVND (reference sequence). CDR3 loop: CASSADLLGVEQFF. The CDR3 nucleotides read TGTGCCAGTAGTGCTGACCTTCTCGGGGTGGAGCAGTTCTTC.

The chain couples TRBV28 to TRBJ2-2; 13 positions agree with TRBD2. The CDR3 length is 17 residues. In germline, CDR1 is MDHEN, CDR2 SYDVKM. Trimming removed 6 bases from V and 6 bases from J; junction bases left unmatched: 10. The CDR3 spells CASSLLLAGGPSGELFF. Written as DNA, the CDR3 is TGTGCCAGCAGCTTACTACTAGCGGGGGGGCCATCCGGGGAGCTGTTTTTT.

This chain links TRBV6-6 with TRBJ1-2; D is undetermined. The CDR3 loop spans 14 amino acids. The V end lost 2 bases, the J end lost 7 bases, and 14 bases lay between the germline ends. Germline values: CDR1 MNHNY, CDR2 SVGAGI (reference sequence). Here the CDR3 reads CASSYGEGWAGYTF. The CDR3 DNA sequence: TGTGCCAGCAGTTACGGGGAGGGCTGGGCTGGCTACACCTTC.

The rearrangement links TRBV30 to TRBJ1-2; D gene uncertain. The germline gives CDR1 GTSNPN, CDR2 SVGIG (reference sequence). V lost 0 bases to trimming and J lost 1 base, with 9 bases between them. The CDR3 is 14 amino acids. DNA for the CDR3: TGTGCCTGGAGTGTACGGCTTCTTAACTATGGCTACACCTTC. It is translated as CAWSVRLLNYGYTF.